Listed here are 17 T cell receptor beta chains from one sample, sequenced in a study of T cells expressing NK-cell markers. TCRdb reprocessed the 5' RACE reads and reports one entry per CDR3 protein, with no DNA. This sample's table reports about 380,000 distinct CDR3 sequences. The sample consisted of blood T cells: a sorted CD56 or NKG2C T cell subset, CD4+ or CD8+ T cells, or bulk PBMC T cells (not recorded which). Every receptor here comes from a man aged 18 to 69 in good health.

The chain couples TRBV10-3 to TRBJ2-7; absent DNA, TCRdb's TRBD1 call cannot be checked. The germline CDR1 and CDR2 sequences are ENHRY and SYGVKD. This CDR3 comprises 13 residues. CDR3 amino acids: CAIGTAASYEQYF.

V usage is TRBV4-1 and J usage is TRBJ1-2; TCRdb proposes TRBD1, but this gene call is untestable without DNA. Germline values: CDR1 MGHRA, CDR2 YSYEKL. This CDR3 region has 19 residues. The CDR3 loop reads CASSPKRWDRRILVYGYTF.

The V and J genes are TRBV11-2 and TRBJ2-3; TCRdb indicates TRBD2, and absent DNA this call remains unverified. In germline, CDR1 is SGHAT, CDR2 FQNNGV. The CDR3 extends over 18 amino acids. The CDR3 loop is CASSLVSASGGPSDTQYF. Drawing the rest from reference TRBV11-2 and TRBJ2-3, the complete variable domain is EAGVAQSPRYKIIEKRQSVAFWCNPISGHATLYWYQQILGQGPKLLIQFQNNGVVDDSQLPKDRFSAERLKGVDSTLKIQPAKLEDSAVYLCASSLVSASGGPSDTQYFGPGTRLTVL.

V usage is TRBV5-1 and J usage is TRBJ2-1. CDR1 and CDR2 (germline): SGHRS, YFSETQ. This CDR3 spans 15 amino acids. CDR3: CASSLAERSSGEQFF.

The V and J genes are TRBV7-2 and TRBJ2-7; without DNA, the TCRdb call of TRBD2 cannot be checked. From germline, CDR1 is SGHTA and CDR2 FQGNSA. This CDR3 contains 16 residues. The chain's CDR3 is CASSGKLAASSYEQYF.

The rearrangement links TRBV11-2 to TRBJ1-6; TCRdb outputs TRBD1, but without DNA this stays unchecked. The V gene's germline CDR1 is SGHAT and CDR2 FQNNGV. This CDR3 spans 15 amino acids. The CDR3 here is CASSLGPGGQSPLHF. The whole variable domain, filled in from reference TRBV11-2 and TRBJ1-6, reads EAGVAQSPRYKIIEKRQSVAFWCNPISGHATLYWYQQILGQGPKLLIQFQNNGVVDDSQLPKDRFSAERLKGVDSTLKIQPAKLEDSAVYLCASSLGPGGQSPLHFGNGTRLTVT.

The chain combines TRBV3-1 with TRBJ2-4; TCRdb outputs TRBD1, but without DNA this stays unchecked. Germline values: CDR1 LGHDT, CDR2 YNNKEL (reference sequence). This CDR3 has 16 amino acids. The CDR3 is CASSHTRGNRQAFQYF.

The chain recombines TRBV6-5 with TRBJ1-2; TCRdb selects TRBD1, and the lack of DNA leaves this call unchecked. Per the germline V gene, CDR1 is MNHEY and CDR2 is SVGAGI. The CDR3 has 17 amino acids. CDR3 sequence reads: CASINPVAQASGYGYTF.

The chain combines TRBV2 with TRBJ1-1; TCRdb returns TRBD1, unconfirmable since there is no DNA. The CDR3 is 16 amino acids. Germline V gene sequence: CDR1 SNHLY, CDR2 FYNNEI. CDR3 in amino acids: CASTLLPGQMNTEAFF.

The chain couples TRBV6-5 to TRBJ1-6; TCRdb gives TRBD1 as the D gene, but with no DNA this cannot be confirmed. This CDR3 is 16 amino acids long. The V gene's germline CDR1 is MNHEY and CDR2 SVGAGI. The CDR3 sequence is CASSYSALRGGSPLHF.

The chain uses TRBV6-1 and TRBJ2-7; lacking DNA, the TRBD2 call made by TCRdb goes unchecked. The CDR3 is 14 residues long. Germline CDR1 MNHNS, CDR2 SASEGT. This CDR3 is CASKAQRNVHEQYF.

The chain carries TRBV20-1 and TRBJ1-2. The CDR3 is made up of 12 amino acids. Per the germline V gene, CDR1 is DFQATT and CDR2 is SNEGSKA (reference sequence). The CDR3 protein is CSARYSWGGYTF.

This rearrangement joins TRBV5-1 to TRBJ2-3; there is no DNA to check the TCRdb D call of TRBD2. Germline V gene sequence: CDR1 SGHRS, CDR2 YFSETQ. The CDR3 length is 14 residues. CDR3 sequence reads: CASRAGPSTDTQYF.

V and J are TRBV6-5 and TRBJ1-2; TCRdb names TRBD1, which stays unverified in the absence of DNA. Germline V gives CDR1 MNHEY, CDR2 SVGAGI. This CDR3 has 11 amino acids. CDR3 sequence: CAVKNREIYTF.

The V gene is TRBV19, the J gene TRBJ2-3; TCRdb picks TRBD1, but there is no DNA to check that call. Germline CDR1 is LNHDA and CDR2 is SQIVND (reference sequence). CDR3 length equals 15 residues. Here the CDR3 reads CASSIGQGAVDTQYF.

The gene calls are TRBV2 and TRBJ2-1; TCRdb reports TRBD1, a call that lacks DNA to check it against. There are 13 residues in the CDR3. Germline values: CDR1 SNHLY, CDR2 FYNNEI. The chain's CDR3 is CASDPRGYNEQFF. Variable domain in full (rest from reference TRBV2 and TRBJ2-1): EPEVTQTPSHQVTQMGQEVILRCVPISNHLYFYWYRQILGQKVEFLVSFYNNEISEKSEIFDDQFSVERPDGSNFTLKIRSTKLEDSAMYFCASDPRGYNEQFFGPGTRLTVL.

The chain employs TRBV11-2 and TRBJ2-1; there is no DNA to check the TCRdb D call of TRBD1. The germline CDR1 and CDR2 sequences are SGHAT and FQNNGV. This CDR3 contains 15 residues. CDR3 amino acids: CASSPLTGAFDEQFF.